The rows below give T cell receptor beta chains drawn from one sample of a study of human T cells and chemical hapten exposure. In TCRdb, the RACE reads were re-called with MiXCR into one record per CDR3 protein. The sample records some 39,000 distinct CDR3 sequences, around 9.5% being singletons. Sequenced material: whole blood, taken in connection with sensitization to the hapten diphenylcyclopropenone (DPC). Receptors originate from a man aged 50 to 60 with alopecia areata. Some clones in this sample may be carry-over from other donors' samples. CDR3s include the opening cysteine and the closing phenylalanine or tryptophan. The D gene is left open where the match is weak. Some rows mark clone size as missing; the rest say once, few, many or name a class of expanded clone.

J,D,V,size,DNA,CDR3
TRBJ2-3,NA,TRBV27,NA,TGTGCCAGCAGTTTTTTAGGTTCGGATACGCAGTATTTT,CASSFLGSDTQYF
TRBJ2-1,TRBD2,TRBV12-3/TRBV12-4,NA,TGTGCCAGCAGTTCAACTAGCGGGACCTACAATGAGCAGTTCTTC,CASSSTSGTYNEQFF
TRBJ2-2,NA,TRBV29-1,many,TGCAGCGTTGCAGAGAACACCGGGGAGCTGTTTTTT,CSVAENTGELFF
TRBJ2-6,NA,TRBV6-4,NA,TGTGCCAGCAGTGACTCGGGGGCTGGGGCCAACGTCCTGACTTTC,CASSDSGAGANVLTF
TRBJ1-5,NA,TRBV29-1,many,TGCAGCGTTTCCTACCGTAGCAATCAGCCCCAGCATTTT,CSVSYRSNQPQHF
TRBJ2-3,TRBD1,TRBV7-2,few,TGTGCCAGCAGCGGCCGGGACAGGGTGGATACGCAGTATTTT,CASSGRDRVDTQYF
TRBJ2-3,NA,TRBV20-1,NA,TGCAGTTCCACAAGGGGTATTTCCACAGATACGCAGTATTTT,CSSTRGISTDTQYF
TRBJ2-3,NA,TRBV18,many,TGTGCCAGCTCACCGCTAGCGATGGGAGATACGCAGTATTTT,CASSPLAMGDTQYF
TRBJ2-7,NA,TRBV6-5,many,TGTGCCAGCAGTTCCCTTGCGGGCCGGAACGAGCAGTACTTC,CASSSLAGRNEQYF
TRBJ1-1,NA,TRBV18,many,TGTGCCAGCTCGCTAACCGAGATGAACACTGAAGCTTTCTTT,CASSLTEMNTEAFF
TRBJ2-2,NA,TRBV6-4,many,TGTGCCAGCAGTGAGGTTCCGGGGGAGCTGTTTTTT,CASSEVPGELFF
TRBJ2-3,NA,TRBV28,many,TGTGCCAGCAGTTCGCCAGGGTCCCGACTGGATACGCAGTATTTT,CASSSPGSRLDTQYF
TRBJ2-1,NA,TRBV3-1,many,TGTGCCAGCAGCCAAGAAGGGAGGATGCAGTTCTTC,CASSQEGRMQFF
TRBJ2-5,NA,TRBV20-1,NA,TGCAGTGCTAGGGAGGGCGATGGGACCCAGTACTTC,CSAREGDGTQYF
TRBJ2-7,NA,TRBV11-2,few,TGTGCCAGCAGCCAAGGGTTGCGCTACGAGCAGTACTTC,CASSQGLRYEQYF
TRBJ1-2,NA,TRBV19,many,TGTGCCAGTAGTATGACGCTGGGGGGCCAACTCTCTGGCTACACCTTC,CASSMTLGGQLSGYTF
TRBJ1-5,TRBD1,TRBV6-6,many,TGTGCCAGCAGCCTAACAGGGGAACAGCCCCAGCATTTT,CASSLTGEQPQHF
TRBJ1-2,TRBD1,TRBV5-1,many,TGCGCCAGCAGCCCCACGGGACAGGGAGGTGGCTACACCTTC,CASSPTGQGGGYTF
TRBJ2-1,NA,TRBV10-3,few,TGTGCCATCAGCCCAGGACAGAGGAATGAGCAGTTCTTC,CAISPGQRNEQFF
TRBJ2-1,NA,TRBV6-5,few,TGTGCCAGCAGTTACCTACGGCAGGGAAGCAATGAGCAGTTCTTC,CASSYLRQGSNEQFF
TRBJ2-1,NA,TRBV12-5,few,TGTGCTAGTTCCCCTAGCGTAAGGGAGCAGTTCTTC,CASSPSVREQFF
TRBJ1-1,NA,TRBV10-3,NA,TGTGCCATCAGTGAGTCGGTCAGCGTAGGCACTGAAGCTTTCTTT,CAISESVSVGTEAFF
TRBJ1-4,TRBD1,TRBV3-1,NA,TGTGCCAGCAGCCTAAACAGGGGTTTCGAAAAACTGTTTTTT,CASSLNRGFEKLFF
TRBJ2-5,NA,TRBV18,many,TGTGCCAGCTCTCCCCCGAGACTAGGAGAGACCCAGTACTTC,CASSPPRLGETQYF
TRBJ2-5,NA,TRBV7-8,NA,TGTGCCAGCAGCCCTAGAGACGGTGGGGAGACCCAGTACTTC,CASSPRDGGETQYF
TRBJ1-1,NA,TRBV13,few,TGTGCCAGCAGCTTCCAGCCCATGAACACTGAAGCTTTCTTT,CASSFQPMNTEAFF
TRBJ2-3,NA,TRBV6-4,NA,TGTGCCAGCAGTCGATCTAAAAACACAGATACGCAGTATTTT,CASSRSKNTDTQYF
TRBJ2-3,NA,TRBV2,NA,TGTGCCAGCAGCCAGAAAGGCTTTGATACGCAGTATTTT,CASSQKGFDTQYF
TRBJ2-3,NA,TRBV6-2/TRBV6-3,many,TGTGCCAGCAGAACAGGCCATACGCAGTATTTT,CASRTGHTQYF
TRBJ2-1,NA,TRBV3-1,many,TGTGCCAGCAGCCGTTTATTCCGTGGGTACAATGAGCAGTTCTTC,CASSRLFRGYNEQFF
TRBJ2-5,TRBD1,TRBV7-2,few,TGTGCCAGCAGCTTCGGACAGGGCGGAGAGACCCAGTACTTC,CASSFGQGGETQYF
TRBJ2-7,TRBD1,TRBV6-5,NA,TGTGCCAGCAGTCCGGGACAGGGGTCCTCCTACGAGCAGTACTTC,CASSPGQGSSYEQYF
TRBJ2-5,TRBD1,TRBV2,many,TGTGCCAGCGCGGGACAGGGAACTATCAGGGGTGAGACCCAGTACTTC,CASAGQGTIRGETQYF
TRBJ2-3,TRBD2,TRBV20-1,NA,TGCAGTGCTCAACCGGGACTAGCGGCTCCCGATACGCAGTATTTT,CSAQPGLAAPDTQYF
TRBJ1-5,TRBD1,TRBV7-9,few,TGTGCCAGCAGCTCCCAGGGGGCAGATCAGCCCCAGCATTTT,CASSSQGADQPQHF
TRBJ2-3,NA,TRBV11-2,many,TGTGCCAGCGCCTCTGGGCAGGGAATAGCCACAGATACGCAGTATTTT,CASASGQGIATDTQYF
TRBJ1-6,NA,TRBV3-1,many,TGTGCCAGCAGCCAAGGGATTAGCTCCTATAATTCACCCCTCCACTTT,CASSQGISSYNSPLHF
TRBJ2-7,NA,TRBV12-3/TRBV12-4,few,TGTGCCAGCACGGGAGAGAACTACTACGAGCAGTACTTC,CASTGENYYEQYF
TRBJ2-3,TRBD2,TRBV5-1,NA,TGCGCCAGCAGCTTGAACGGGGGGACAGATACGCAGTATTTT,CASSLNGGTDTQYF